The 28 T cell receptor beta chains given below trace back to one sample, sequenced in a study of T cell responses to AZD1222 COVID-19 vaccine. The table came from immunoSEQ multiplex PCR; TCRdb's copy has only in-frame clones and leaves some out. The sample shows tens of thousands of clones, roughly 81% of them seen only once. The sample was peripheral blood, taken on day 0 of AZD1222 vaccination. The receptors here all came from an adult in good health.

The chain carries TRBV5-1 and TRBJ2-2, with 10 bases that match TRBD1. CDR1 is SGHRS and CDR2 is YFSETQ in the germline V gene. Trimming at V came to 5 bases and at J to 3 bases, leaving 7 bases not matched to a gene. This CDR3 is built from 16 residues. The CDR3 DNA follows: TGCGCCAGCAGTGCTCCGGACAGGGGGGACACCGGGGAGCTGTTTTTT. Translating gives CASSAPDRGDTGELFF.

The chain links TRBV13 to TRBJ2-3; 10 bases are shared with TRBD2. This CDR3 region has 18 residues. Germline V CDR1 and CDR2: PRHDT, FYEKMQ (reference sequence). With V trimmed by 5 bases and J by 6 bases, 17 bases remained unmatched. CDR3 sequence: CASSTSAGSGGAPDTQYF. The CDR3 DNA sequence: TGTGCCAGCAGCACCTCCGCAGGGAGCGGGGGGGCCCCTGATACGCAGTATTTT.

In its sample, this clone was seen once. J is TRBJ1-5 and V is TRBV12-3 or TRBV12-4; no firm D call. The CDR3 is 13 amino acids. V was cut by 7 bases and J by 5 bases, with 12 bases left in between. This chain's CDR3 is CASNQEGYQPQHF. The CDR3 DNA is TGTGCCAGCAATCAGGAGGGTTATCAGCCCCAGCATTTT.

This clone was seen more than once but under ten times. CDR3 protein: CASSPQGSGNSPLHF. In DNA, the CDR3 is TGTGCCAGCAGCCCACAGGGTTCCGGTAATTCACCCCTCCACTTT. The genes are TRBV7-2 and TRBJ1-6, with D possibly TRBD1 on 6 matching bases. V gave up 5 bases and J gave up 6 bases, with 14 bases separating them. Looked up from germline, CDR1 is SGHTA and CDR2 is FQGNSA. The CDR3 spans 15 residues. The whole variable domain, filled in from reference TRBV7-2 and TRBJ1-6, reads GAGVSQSPSNKVTEKGKDVELRCDPISGHTALYWYRQSLGQGLEFLIYFQGNSAPDKSGLPSDRFSAERTGGSVSTLTIQRTQQEDSAVYLCASSPQGSGNSPLHFGNGTRLTVT.

The chain is built from TRBV7-2 and TRBJ2-2; 7 bases map to TRBD1. The CDR3 is 14 residues long. V lost 7 bases to trimming and J lost 4 bases; unmatched junction nucleotides: 6. The germline gives CDR1 SGHTA, CDR2 FQGNSA. The CDR3 coding sequence is TGTGCCAGCATGCTAAGGGGGCTCACCGGGGAGCTGTTTTTT. Translating gives CASMLRGLTGELFF.

The V and J genes are TRBV6-6 and TRBJ1-1; 11 bases map to TRBD1. Germline CDR1 MNHNY, CDR2 SVGAGI (reference sequence). The CDR3 is 14 amino acids. V was clipped by 6 bases and J by 6 bases; unmatched bases: 6. CDR3 in amino acids: CASRGGQGVAEAFF. CDR3 DNA sequence: TGTGCCAGCAGGGGGGGACAGGGGGTCGCTGAAGCTTTCTTT.

This chain joins TRBV5-4 and TRBJ2-2; tentatively, D is TRBD1 or TRBD2 (6 bases each). Trimming removed 3 bases from V and 1 base from J, with 13 bases in between. This CDR3 region has 16 residues. The germline V gene has CDR1 SGHNT and CDR2 YYREEE (reference sequence). The CDR3 is CASSSLQGGNTGELFF. The CDR3 bases are TGTGCCAGCAGCTCCTTACAGGGAGGGAACACCGGGGAGCTGTTTTTT.

The chain uses TRBV14 and TRBJ2-5; D possibly uses TRBD1 or TRBD2 (7 bases each). CDR1 is SGHDN and CDR2 is FVKESK in the germline V gene. The CDR3 is made up of 16 amino acids. Trimming shortened V by 4 bases and J by 1 base, and 16 bases separated the two germline ends. The CDR3 loop reads CASSPKRDRVQETQYF. The CDR3, as DNA: TGTGCCAGCAGCCCTAAGCGGGACAGAGTCCAAGAGACCCAGTACTTC.

This chain links TRBV10-3 with TRBJ2-2; tentatively, D is TRBD1 (5 bases). The CDR3 sequence is 16 residues long. Germline V gene sequence: CDR1 ENHRY, CDR2 SYGVKD. V lost 6 bases and J lost 2, with 16 bases in between. The CDR3 bases are TGTGCCATCAGCGGGCCGACAGCTATTAACACCGGGGAGCTGTTTTTT. Protein product: CAISGPTAINTGELFF.

V is TRBV4-3 and J is TRBJ1-6; no reliable D call. CDR1 and CDR2 from the germline V gene are LGHNA and YSLEER. The V gene lost 3 bases and the J gene lost 7 bases, with 13 bases spanning the gap. The CDR3 spans 15 residues. CDR3 region: CASSQQQLGNSPLHF. As DNA, the CDR3 is TGCGCCAGCAGCCAGCAACAGTTGGGGAATTCACCCCTCCACTTT.

This sequence joins TRBV10-2 and TRBJ2-7; D is unclear. The CDR3 covers 14 residues. From germline, CDR1 is WSHSY and CDR2 SAAADI. The ends were cut back, 4 bases at V and 4 bases at J, with 14 bases in the middle. In DNA form, the CDR3 reads TGCGCCAGCAGTGTTGCCAAAGGCCTGTACGAGCAGTACTTC. Translating gives CASSVAKGLYEQYF.

This clone is a singleton in its sample. The CDR3 DNA follows: TGTGCCAGTAGTCAACAGAGCCGACGACTTTCCATCGGGGAGACCCAGTACTTC. The encoded protein is CASSQQSRRLSIGETQYF. The gene calls are TRBV19 and TRBJ2-5; D not certain. V was shortened by 5 bases and J by 5 bases, with 27 bases between the two germline ends. Germline loops: CDR1 LNHDA, CDR2 SQIVND (reference sequence). The CDR3 runs 18 residues.

The CDR3 DNA sequence: TGTGCCAGCTCACCCGGCGGTAGGACAGAAGTTGGCGCTTTCTTT. Protein: CASSPGGRTEVGAFF. This chain joins TRBV18 and TRBJ1-1; weak D call: TRBD1 (6 bases). Germline V gene data show CDR1 as KGHSH and CDR2 as LQKENI. The CDR3 loop spans 15 amino acids. V gave up 3 bases and J gave up 11 bases, with 22 bases separating them.

The chain employs TRBV28 and TRBJ1-6; tentative D call: TRBD1 (5 bases). This CDR3 has 17 residues. Germline V CDR1 and CDR2: MDHEN, SYDVKM. V gave up 3 bases and J gave up 7 bases, with 19 bases separating them. CDR3 DNA sequence: TGTGCCAGCAGTTTCGTAGGTCCTGTCAGGGCGAATTCACCCCTCCACTTT. Protein sequence: CASSFVGPVRANSPLHF.

The V call is TRBV7-9, the J call TRBJ1-3; TRBD1 is a possible D gene (5 bases). Deletions cut 8 bases from V and 4 bases from J, with 12 bases between. This CDR3 has 13 amino acids. Germline CDR1 and CDR2: SEHNR and FQNEAQ (reference sequence). CDR3 in amino acids: CASCQGSGNTIYF. The CDR3, as DNA: TGTGCCAGCTGTCAGGGTTCAGGAAACACCATATATTTT.

The chain couples TRBV6-2 or TRBV6-3 to TRBJ2-7; tentative D call: TRBD2 (6 bases). Germline CDR1 MNHEY, CDR2 SVGEGT. V lost 4 bases and J lost 3, with 13 bases in between. The CDR3 runs to 14 residues. CDR3 sequence: CASSLRRGSYEQYF. The CDR3 DNA follows: TGTGCCAGCAGTTTGCGTCGGGGGAGCTACGAGCAGTACTTC.

J is TRBJ1-3 and V is TRBV7-2; no clear D gene. This CDR3 region has 15 residues. Germline V lookup: CDR1 SGHTA, CDR2 FQGNSA. Trimming took 2 bases from V and 9 from J, leaving 17 bases between them. The DNA of the CDR3 is TGTGCCAGCAGCTTATCCCTTTCTTCCGTTGCCACCATATATTTT. It yields the protein CASSLSLSSVATIYF.

This clone showed up just once. This rearrangement joins TRBV3-1 (or the pseudogene TRBV3-2) to TRBJ2-7, with 13 bases aligning to TRBD2. CDR1 and CDR2 (germline): LGHDT, YNNKEL (reference sequence). Trimming at V came to 0 bases and at J to 6 bases, leaving 14 bases not matched to a gene. CDR3 length: 19 residues. In DNA, the CDR3 is TGTGCCAGCAGCCAAGAGCGGACTAGCGGGGGCGTAAGAGGCGCCGAGCAGTACTTC. Translated, it gives CASSQERTSGGVRGAEQYF.

The genes are TRBV25-1 and TRBJ1-2; tentatively, D is TRBD1 (5 bases). There are 15 residues in the CDR3. Germline V gene data show CDR1 as MGHDK and CDR2 as SYGVNS. Trimming removed 0 bases at V and 8 bases at J, with 16 bases between. CDR3 amino acids: CASSEYRGGRRGYTF. In DNA form, the CDR3 reads TGTGCCAGCAGTGAATATAGGGGAGGGAGGAGAGGCTACACCTTC.

V gene TRBV15 combines with J gene TRBJ1-3; possibly TRBD1 for D (5 bases). The V end lost 0 bases, the J end lost 2 bases, and 11 bases lay between the germline ends. CDR3 length equals 16 residues. Germline CDR1 reads LNHNV; CDR2 reads YYDKDF (reference sequence). CDR3 nucleotide sequence: TGTGCCACCAGCAGAGATTGGGGCAGGGCTGGAAACACCATATATTTT. It translates to CATSRDWGRAGNTIYF.

V and J are TRBV28 and TRBJ2-7; tentatively, D is TRBD2 (5 bases). This CDR3 region has 14 residues. The germline CDR1 and CDR2 sequences are MDHEN and SYDVKM. The V gene lost 5 bases and the J gene lost 0 bases, with 11 bases spanning the gap. The CDR3 bases are TGTGCCAGCAGTCCTAGGACTGGCTCCTACGAGCAGTACTTC. Its protein product is CASSPRTGSYEQYF.

The rearrangement uses TRBV19 and TRBJ1-5, with 8 positions matching TRBD1. The length of the CDR3 is 16 residues. Germline trimming cut 7 bases from V and 7 bases from J; bases unmatched to any gene: 15. Germline V gene lookup returns CDR1 LNHDA and CDR2 SQIVND (reference sequence). The CDR3 bases are TGTGCCAGTACCCTGCTGGCCACAGGGGGTAACCAGCCCCAGCATTTT. Its translation: CASTLLATGGNQPQHF.

In nucleotides, the CDR3 is TGTGCCAGTAGGGCGGGTCAAGGCGATGAGCAGTTCTTC. This sequence encodes CASRAGQGDEQFF. J is TRBJ2-1 and V is TRBV19; the D gene is possibly TRBD2 (5 bases). Trimming took 6 bases from V and 8 from J, leaving 14 bases between them. This CDR3 region has 13 residues. Germline lookup yields CDR1 LNHDA and CDR2 SQIVND (reference sequence). The full variable domain, with the rest looked up from reference TRBV19 and TRBJ2-1, is DGGITQSPKYLFRKEGQNVTLSCEQNLNHDAMYWYRQDPGQGLRLIYYSQIVNDFQKGDIAEGYSVSREKKESFPLTVTSAQKNPTAFYLCASRAGQGDEQFFGPGTRLTVL.

The rearrangement links TRBV5-1 to TRBJ1-1; D gene unclear. Germline assignment: CDR1 SGHRS and CDR2 YFSETQ. The V end lost 0 bases, the J end lost 6 bases, and 12 bases lay between the germline ends. The CDR3 is made up of 14 amino acids. The CDR3 reads CASSLGAGSPEAFF. CDR3 nucleotides: TGCGCCAGCAGCTTGGGAGCGGGAAGTCCTGAAGCTTTCTTT.

The rearrangement joins TRBV6-6 to TRBJ1-2; 8 positions match TRBD1. Unmatched junction bases numbered 11, after V lost 5 bases and J lost 3 bases. Germline loops: CDR1 MNHNY, CDR2 SVGAGI (reference sequence). The CDR3 extends over 16 amino acids. DNA for the CDR3: TGTGCCAGCAGTCCACTAGGGACAGGAGATTACTATGGCTACACCTTC. It yields the protein CASSPLGTGDYYGYTF.

The chain employs TRBV6-5 and TRBJ1-5, with 8 positions matching TRBD1. Germline V CDR1 and CDR2: MNHEY, SVGAGI. The CDR3 covers 14 residues. The V and J ends lost 6 bases and 6 bases, in that order; junction bases with no gene match: 7. CDR3 in amino acids: CASRGQGIAQPQHF. CDR3 bases: TGTGCCAGCAGAGGACAGGGAATCGCTCAGCCCCAGCATTTT.

J is TRBJ2-5 and V is TRBV5-4; possibly TRBD2 for D (5 bases). V was cut by 0 bases and J by 5 bases, with 17 bases left in between. CDR3 length equals 16 residues. Germline V gives CDR1 SGHNT, CDR2 YYREEE (reference sequence). The CDR3 sequence is CASSLDSGFRGETQYF. The DNA for the CDR3 is TGTGCCAGCAGCTTGGATTCGGGGTTTCGAGGGGAGACCCAGTACTTC. The variable domain in full, completed from reference TRBV5-4 and TRBJ2-5, reads ETGVTQSPTHLIKTRGQQVTLRCSSQSGHNTVSWYQQALGQGPQFIFQYYREEENGRGNFPPRFSGLQFPNYSSELNVNALELDDSALYLCASSLDSGFRGETQYFGPGTRLLVL.

With regard to this clone: Mismatch with germline at one junction end may stem from a read error. The chain couples TRBV7-7 to TRBJ2-1; TRBD1 matches 7 bases. The CDR3 has 17 residues. The germline V gene has CDR1 SSHAT and CDR2 FNYEAQ (reference sequence). The CDR3 nucleotides read TGTGCTAGCAGCCCCGTTAGAGGACAGGTTAAATACAATGAGCAGTTCTTC. Protein: CASSPVRGQVKYNEQFF.